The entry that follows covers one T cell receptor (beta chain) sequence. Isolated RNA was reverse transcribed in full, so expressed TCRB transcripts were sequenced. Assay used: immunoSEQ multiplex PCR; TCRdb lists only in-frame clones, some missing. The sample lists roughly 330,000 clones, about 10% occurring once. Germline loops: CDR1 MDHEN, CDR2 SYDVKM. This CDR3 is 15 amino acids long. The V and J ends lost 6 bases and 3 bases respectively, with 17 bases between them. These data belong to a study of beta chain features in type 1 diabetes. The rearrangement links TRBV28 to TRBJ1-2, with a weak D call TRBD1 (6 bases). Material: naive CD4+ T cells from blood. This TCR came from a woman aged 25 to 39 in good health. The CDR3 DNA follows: TGTGCCAGCAGAATTAGTGGGGGGGCTTACTATGGCTACACCTTC. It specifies CASRISGGAYYGYTF.